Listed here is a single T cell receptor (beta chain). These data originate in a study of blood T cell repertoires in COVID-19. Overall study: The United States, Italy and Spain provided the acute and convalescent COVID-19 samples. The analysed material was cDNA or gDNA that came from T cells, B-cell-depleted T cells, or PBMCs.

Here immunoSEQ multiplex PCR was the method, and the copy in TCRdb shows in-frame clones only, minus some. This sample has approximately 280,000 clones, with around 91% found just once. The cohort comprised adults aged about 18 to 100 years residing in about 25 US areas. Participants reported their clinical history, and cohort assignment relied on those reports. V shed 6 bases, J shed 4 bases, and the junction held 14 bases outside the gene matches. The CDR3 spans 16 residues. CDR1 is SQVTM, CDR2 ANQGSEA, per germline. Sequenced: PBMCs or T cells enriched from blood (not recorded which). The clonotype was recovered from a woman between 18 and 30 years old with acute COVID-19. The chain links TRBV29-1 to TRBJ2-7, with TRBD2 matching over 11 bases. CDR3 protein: CSVRTTLAGGSYEQYF. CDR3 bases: TGCAGCGTCCGTACGACTCTAGCGGGAGGTTCTTACGAGCAGTACTTC.